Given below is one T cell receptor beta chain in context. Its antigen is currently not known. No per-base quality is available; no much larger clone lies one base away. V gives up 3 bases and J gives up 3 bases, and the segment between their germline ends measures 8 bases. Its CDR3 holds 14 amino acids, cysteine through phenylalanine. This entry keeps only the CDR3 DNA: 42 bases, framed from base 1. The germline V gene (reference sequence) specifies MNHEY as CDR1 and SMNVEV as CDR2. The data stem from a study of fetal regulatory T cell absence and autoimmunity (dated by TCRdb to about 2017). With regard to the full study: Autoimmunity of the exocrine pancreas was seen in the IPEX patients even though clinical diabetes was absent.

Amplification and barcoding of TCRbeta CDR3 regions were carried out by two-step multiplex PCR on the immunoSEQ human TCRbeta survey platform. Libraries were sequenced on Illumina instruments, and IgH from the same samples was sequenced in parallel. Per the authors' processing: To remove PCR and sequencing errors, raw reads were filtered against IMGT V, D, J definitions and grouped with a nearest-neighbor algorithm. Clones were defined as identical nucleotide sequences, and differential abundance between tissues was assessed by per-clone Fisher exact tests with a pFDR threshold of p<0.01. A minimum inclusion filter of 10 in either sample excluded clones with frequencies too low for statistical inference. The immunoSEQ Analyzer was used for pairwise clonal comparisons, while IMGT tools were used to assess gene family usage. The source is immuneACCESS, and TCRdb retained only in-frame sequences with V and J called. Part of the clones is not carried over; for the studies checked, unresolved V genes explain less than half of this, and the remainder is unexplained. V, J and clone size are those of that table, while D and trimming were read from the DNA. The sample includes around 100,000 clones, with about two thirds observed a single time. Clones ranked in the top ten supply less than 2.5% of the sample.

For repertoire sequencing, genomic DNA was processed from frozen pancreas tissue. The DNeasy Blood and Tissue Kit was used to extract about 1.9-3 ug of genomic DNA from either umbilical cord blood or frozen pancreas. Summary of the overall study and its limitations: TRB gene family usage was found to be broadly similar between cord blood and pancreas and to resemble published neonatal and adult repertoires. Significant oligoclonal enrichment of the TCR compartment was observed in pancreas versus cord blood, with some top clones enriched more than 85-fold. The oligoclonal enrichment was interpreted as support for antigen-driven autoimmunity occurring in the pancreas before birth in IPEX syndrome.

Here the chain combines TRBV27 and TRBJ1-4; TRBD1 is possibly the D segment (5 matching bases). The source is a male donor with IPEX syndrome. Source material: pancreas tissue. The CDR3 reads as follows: CASSFGGSNEKLFF. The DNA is TGTGCCAGCAGTTTCGGGGGGTCTAATGAAAAACTGTTTTTT. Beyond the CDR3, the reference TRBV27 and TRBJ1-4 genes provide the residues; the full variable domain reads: EAQVTQNPRYLITVTGKKLTVTCSQNMNHEYMSWYRQDPGLGLRQIYYSMNVEVTDKGDVPEGYKVSRKEKRNFPLILESPSPNQTSLYFCASSFGGSNEKLFFGSGTQLSVL.